There are many counts of the clone carrying this TCR beta chain. Its antigen is undetermined. From germline, CDR1 is GTSNPN and CDR2 SVGIG (reference sequence). V gave up 0 bases and J gave up 0 bases; unmatched junction bases: 3. CDR3 length equals 18 residues. This entry belongs to a study of T cells in Graves' hyperthyroidism and ophthalmopathy. General study points: The model foresaw ophthalmopathy a median around seven months prior to onset. Separation of ophthalmopathy from stable hyperthyroidism was achieved by a 13 V-J model.

Exclusions: uncontrolled infection, other autoimmune disease, pregnancy, lactation. Diagnosis rested on symptoms, serum thyroxine and TRAb, thyroid ultrasound, and orbital computed tomography. From RNA transcripts, TCR beta CDR3 regions were amplified. The HTBI set primed first-round TCR CDR3 RT-PCR. MiXCR, run by TCRdb on the multiplex PCR reads, gives a single entry per CDR3 protein. The sample shows some 760,000 distinct CDR3 sequences, 14% of them seen only once. The sample comprised blood. This receptor was obtained from a woman aged 18-29 years with Graves' hyperthyroidism. The chain joins TRBV30 to TRBJ2-1, with TRBD2 matching 15 bases. The CDR3 sequence: CAWSVGTSGRSSYNEQFF. In DNA form, the CDR3 reads TGTGCCTGGAGTGTAGGGACTAGCGGGAGGAGCTCCTACAATGAGCAGTTCTTC.